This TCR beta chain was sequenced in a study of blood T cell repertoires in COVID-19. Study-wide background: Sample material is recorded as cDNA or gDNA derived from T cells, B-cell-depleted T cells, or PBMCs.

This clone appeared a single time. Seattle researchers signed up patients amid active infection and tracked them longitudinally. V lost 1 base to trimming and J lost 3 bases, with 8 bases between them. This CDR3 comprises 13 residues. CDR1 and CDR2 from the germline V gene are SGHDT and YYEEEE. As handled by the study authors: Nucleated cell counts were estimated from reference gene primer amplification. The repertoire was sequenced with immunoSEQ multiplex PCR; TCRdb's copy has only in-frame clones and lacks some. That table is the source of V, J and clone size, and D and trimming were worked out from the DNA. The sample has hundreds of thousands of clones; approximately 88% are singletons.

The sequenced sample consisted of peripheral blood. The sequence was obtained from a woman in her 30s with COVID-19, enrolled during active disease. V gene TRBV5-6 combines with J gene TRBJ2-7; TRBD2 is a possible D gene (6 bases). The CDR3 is CASSLRGNYEQYF. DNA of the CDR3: TGTGCCAGCAGCTTGCGGGGGAACTACGAGCAGTACTTC.